This TCR beta chain was found in a study of T-cell memory formation after mild COVID-19. Looking at the study overall: Most TCR clusters belonged to a single donor.

Germline CDR1 and CDR2: LGHNA and YNFKEQ. V shed 0 bases and J shed 0 bases, with 9 bases lying between them. CDR3 length: 17 residues. TCRdb reanalysed the 5' RACE reads using MiXCR and keeps one entry per CDR3 protein. The table includes about 110,000 distinct CDR3 sequences, 18% detected once. V is TRBV4-2 and J is TRBJ2-6; D unclear. The receptor's source is a man aged 18 to 29 who had mild COVID-19 (a few samples of this study predate the infection). Cell type and time point are not known. The sequenced sample was PBMCs or a T cell subset sorted from them (not recorded which). The CDR3 nucleotides read TGTGCCAGCAGCCAAGATTTCGCTGTCTCTGGGGCCAACGTCCTGACTTTC. Its translation: CASSQDFAVSGANVLTF.